The 28 T cell receptor beta chains presented below share a single source sample, sequenced in a study of T cell changes during pregnancy in multiple sclerosis. The repertoire was sequenced with immunoSEQ multiplex PCR; TCRdb's copy has only in-frame clones and lacks some. Here the sample spans approximately 99,000 clones, 80% to 95% being singletons. The sample here was peripheral blood, taken after pregnancy. These receptors came from a female donor with multiple sclerosis, enrolled in a pregnancy study.

This chain links TRBV29-1 with TRBJ1-1; 9 bases map to TRBD1. Germline CDR1 reads SQVTM; CDR2 reads ANQGSEA. This CDR3 is built from 14 residues. The J segment lost 4 bases and the V segment lost 3 bases, leaving 6 bases of the junction unmatched. CDR3 amino acids: CSVERDRVPTEAFF. The CDR3 DNA follows: TGCAGCGTTGAGCGGGACAGGGTCCCCACTGAAGCTTTCTTT.

The V and J genes are TRBV5-1 and TRBJ2-1, with unresolved D. V lost 2 bases and J 7 bases, leaving 4 bases between the germline ends. CDR1 is SGHRS, CDR2 YFSETQ, per germline. This CDR3 has 11 amino acids. The CDR3, as DNA: TGCGCCAGCAGCTTCGTAAATGAGCAGTTCTTC. Protein product: CASSFVNEQFF.

The rearrangement uses TRBV9 and TRBJ2-3; D perhaps matches TRBD1 (6 bases). The germline V gene encodes CDR1 SGDLS and CDR2 YYNGEE. V was pared by 0 bases and J by 8 bases, with 10 bases between. The CDR3 has 13 amino acids. The CDR3 DNA reads as TGTGCCAGCAGCGTAGACCAGGGGATTACGCAGTATTTT. Amino acids: CASSVDQGITQYF.

This chain joins TRBV5-4 and TRBJ1-4; D ambiguous. The CDR3 is 14 amino acids. V lost 0 bases, J lost 2 bases, and 5 bases lay in between. CDR1 and CDR2 (germline): SGHNT, YYREEE (reference sequence). CDR3 sequence (DNA): TGTGCCAGCAGCTTGGGAGGGACTAATGAAAAACTGTTTTTT. It is translated as CASSLGGTNEKLFF.

The chain uses TRBV30 and TRBJ2-5; 7 bases line up with TRBD1. The CDR3 consists of 12 residues. Germline V CDR1 and CDR2: GTSNPN, SVGIG (reference sequence). Unmatched junction bases numbered 2, after V lost 2 bases and J lost 5 bases. This CDR3 reads CAWSPGGETQYF. CDR3 in DNA: TGTGCCTGGAGTCCAGGGGGTGAGACCCAGTACTTC.

The rearrangement links TRBV29-1 to TRBJ2-3, with TRBD2 matching 16 bases. CDR1 and CDR2 (germline): SQVTM, ANQGSEA. V lost 6 bases, J lost 9 bases, and 6 bases stayed unmatched. The CDR3 runs 14 residues. CDR3 sequence reads: CSVSGLAGGRTQYF. Written as DNA, the CDR3 is TGCAGCGTGTCGGGACTAGCGGGAGGGCGGACGCAGTATTTT.

The rearrangement links TRBV5-4 to TRBJ2-7, with 7 bases fitting TRBD1. CDR3 length: 13 amino acids. Looked up from germline, CDR1 is SGHNT and CDR2 is YYREEE (reference sequence). The ends lost 5 bases at V and 5 bases at J; junction bases unmatched: 7. In DNA, the CDR3 is TGTGCCAGCAGTTCCACAGGGGTCCACGAGCAGTACTTC. This sequence encodes CASSSTGVHEQYF.

The sample holds one count of this clone. The rearrangement joins TRBV29-1 to TRBJ2-3, with D possibly TRBD2 on 5 matching bases. CDR1 and CDR2 (germline): SQVTM, ANQGSEA. This CDR3 region has 14 residues. V lost 5 bases and J lost 1, with 13 bases in between. CDR3 loop: CSVSVEGGTDTQYF. For the CDR3, the DNA is TGCAGCGTTTCTGTCGAGGGTGGCACAGATACGCAGTATTTT.

This rearrangement joins TRBV9 to TRBJ1-2; 7 positions agree with TRBD1. Germline CDR1 is SGDLS and CDR2 is YYNGEE. This CDR3 is 14 amino acids long. Unmatched junction bases numbered 6, after V lost 1 base and J lost 6 bases. Here the CDR3 reads CASSVMGTADGYTF. Here the CDR3 DNA reads TGTGCCAGCAGCGTAATGGGGACAGCGGATGGCTACACCTTC.

CDR3 residues: CASSDGREIHEQYF. The DNA for the CDR3 is TGTGCCAGCAGCGACGGGCGGGAGATCCACGAGCAGTACTTC. This sequence joins TRBV11-3 and TRBJ2-7; 7 nucleotides agree with TRBD2. The CDR3 has 14 residues. Germline loops: CDR1 SGHNT, CDR2 YENEEA. After removal of 5 bases from V and 5 bases from J, the junction contained 9 bases not matched to a gene.

This clone occurred a few times. The CDR3 spells CATTPGGNQPQHF. CDR3 coding DNA: TGTGCCACCACCCCGGGAGGCAATCAGCCCCAGCATTTT. The chain uses TRBV10-3 and TRBJ1-5; D gene ambiguous. Trimming cost V 10 bases and J 2 bases, with 12 bases left between them. There are 13 residues in the CDR3. Germline lookup yields CDR1 ENHRY and CDR2 SYGVKD.

This clone was seen only once. V and J are TRBV11-2 and TRBJ1-4; 9 nucleotides agree with TRBD1. CDR1 and CDR2 (germline): SGHAT, FQNNGV. The J segment lost 5 bases and the V segment lost 4 bases, leaving 2 bases of the junction unmatched. This CDR3 is built from 14 residues. Here the CDR3 reads CASSSGQGNEKLFF. The DNA for the CDR3 is TGTGCCAGCAGCTCTGGACAGGGGAATGAAAAACTGTTTTTT.

J is TRBJ2-1 and V is TRBV5-5; 7 bases map to TRBD2. With 6 bases clipped from V and 9 bases from J, the junction kept 21 bases outside the gene matches. This CDR3 is built from 17 residues. CDR1 SGHKS and CDR2 YYEKEE come from the germline V gene (reference sequence). Here the CDR3 DNA reads TGTGCCAGCACCGGCGTTTCAGGTGGGAGGGCCCTCGGTGAGCAGTTCTTC. The encoded protein is CASTGVSGGRALGEQFF.

The chain links TRBV9 to TRBJ2-1, with 7 bases identical to TRBD2. With V trimmed by 4 bases and J by 0 bases, 4 bases remained unmatched. The CDR3 spans 15 residues. Germline V gene sequence: CDR1 SGDLS, CDR2 YYNGEE. The CDR3 sequence is CASSSRGSSYNEQFF. CDR3 in DNA: TGTGCCAGCAGCTCTCGCGGGAGCTCCTACAATGAGCAGTTCTTC.

V usage is TRBV28 and J usage is TRBJ2-7; 7 nucleotides match TRBD1. The germline CDR1 and CDR2 sequences are MDHEN and SYDVKM. The ends lost 5 bases at V and 0 bases at J; junction bases unmatched: 16. The CDR3 extends over 18 amino acids. The CDR3 DNA is TGTGCCAGCAGTAACGAGGTGGGTGCGCCAGGGGGCTCCTACGAGCAGTACTTC. Amino acid sequence: CASSNEVGAPGGSYEQYF. The variable domain in full, completed from reference TRBV28 and TRBJ2-7, reads DVKVTQSSRYLVKRTGEKVFLECVQDMDHENMFWYRQDPGLGLRLIYFSYDVKMKEKGDIPEGYSVSREKKERFSLILESASTNQTSMYLCASSNEVGAPGGSYEQYFGPGTRLTVT.

A remark on this clone: Other DNA sequences from this sample encode an identical CDR3 as well. The genes are TRBV11-2 and TRBJ2-7; D call uncertain. CDR3 length: 14 amino acids. Trimming pared 1 base from V and 2 bases from J, leaving 9 bases between. Germline V gives CDR1 SGHAT, CDR2 FQNNGV. This CDR3 is CASSLAGGTYEQYF. The DNA for the CDR3 is TGTGCCAGCAGCTTAGCTGGCGGAACCTACGAGCAGTACTTC. The full variable domain, rest sourced from reference TRBV11-2 and TRBJ2-7, is EAGVAQSPRYKIIEKRQSVAFWCNPISGHATLYWYQQILGQGPKLLIQFQNNGVVDDSQLPKDRFSAERLKGVDSTLKIQPAKLEDSAVYLCASSLAGGTYEQYFGPGTRLTVT.

This sequence joins TRBV5-1 and TRBJ2-3, with 7 bases matching TRBD2. The length of the CDR3 is 16 residues. With V trimmed by 4 bases and J by 1 base, 9 bases remained unmatched. The V gene's germline CDR1 is SGHRS and CDR2 YFSETQ. The CDR3 bases are TGCGCCAGCAGCGCTGGGCGCGGGAGTGGCACAGATACGCAGTATTTT. As protein: CASSAGRGSGTDTQYF.

The chain has TRBV27 and TRBJ1-2; no clear D. Per germline, CDR1 MNHEY and CDR2 SMNVEV (reference sequence). V lost 5 bases and J 7 bases, leaving 11 bases between the germline ends. CDR3 length equals 12 residues. CDR3: CASSHARSGYTF. Written as DNA, the CDR3 is TGTGCCAGCAGTCACGCCAGAAGTGGCTACACCTTC.

The CDR3 sequence: CASSLWRTGASYNEQFF. The DNA of the CDR3 is TGTGCCAGCAGTTTATGGAGGACAGGGGCCTCCTACAATGAGCAGTTCTTC. The J gene is TRBJ2-1, the V gene TRBV28; 9 bases are a match to TRBD1. Germline V gene sequence: CDR1 MDHEN, CDR2 SYDVKM. This CDR3 contains 17 residues. Trimming took 0 bases from V and 0 from J; bases not matched to a gene: 3.

The chain joins TRBV19 to TRBJ2-1; 8 bases line up with TRBD2. The junction had 5 bases not matched to a gene; V was cut back by 3 bases and J by 4 bases. The CDR3 has 15 residues. Germline CDR1 LNHDA, CDR2 SQIVND (reference sequence). The CDR3 DNA reads as TGTGCCAGTAGTATCAGGGGACTAGGGTACAATGAGCAGTTCTTC. Translating it yields CASSIRGLGYNEQFF.

The chain carries TRBV30 and TRBJ1-5, with D possibly matching TRBD1 (5 bases). V gave up 3 bases and J gave up 7 bases, with 13 bases separating them. The CDR3 contains 13 residues. CDR1 is GTSNPN and CDR2 is SVGIG in the germline V gene (reference sequence). The CDR3 DNA reads as TGTGCCTGGAGCAGCAGGGAAACGCAGCCCCAGCATTTT. Residues: CAWSSRETQPQHF.

The genes are TRBV5-4 and TRBJ2-3; tentatively, D is TRBD1 (6 bases). The germline V gene encodes CDR1 SGHNT and CDR2 YYREEE (reference sequence). The CDR3 is 16 amino acids. The V gene lost 0 bases and the J gene lost 2 bases, with 13 bases spanning the gap. Here the CDR3 DNA reads TGTGCCAGCAGCTTGGGGGGGCTACAACTCACAGATACGCAGTATTTT. Its protein is CASSLGGLQLTDTQYF.

J is TRBJ2-1 and V is TRBV30; the D is unclear. Germline V gene data show CDR1 as GTSNPN and CDR2 as SVGIG (reference sequence). The CDR3 length is 11 residues. V dropped 5 bases and J dropped 9 bases, with 11 bases sitting between them. CDR3 DNA sequence: TGTGCCTGGTACCGTGGCAGTGAGCAGTTCTTC. Its translation is CAWYRGSEQFF. The full variable domain, in which reference TRBV30 and TRBJ2-1 provide the parts outside the CDR3, is SQTIHQWPATLVQPVGSPLSLECTVEGTSNPNLYWYRQAAGRGLQLLFYSVGIGQISSEVPQNLSASRPQDRQFILSSKKLLLSDSGFYLCAWYRGSEQFFGPGTRLTVL.

The gene calls are TRBV10-3 and TRBJ2-4; TRBD2 matches 14 bases. The length of the CDR3 is 16 residues. Per the germline V gene, CDR1 is ENHRY and CDR2 is SYGVKD. With V trimmed by 4 bases and J by 7 bases, 6 bases remained unmatched. CDR3 in amino acids: CAISGGLAGVGNIQYF. The CDR3, as DNA: TGTGCCATCAGTGGGGGACTAGCGGGAGTCGGTAACATTCAGTACTTC.

The chain uses TRBV4-2 and TRBJ2-1, with 7 positions matching TRBD2. CDR1 is LGHNA, CDR2 YNFKEQ, per germline. The CDR3 is 16 residues long. V was clipped by 4 bases and J by 6 bases; unmatched bases: 12. CDR3 nucleotide sequence: TGTGCCAGCAGCCCCGGGCTGCGGGAGTACGCCAATGAGCAGTTCTTC. Protein product: CASSPGLREYANEQFF.

V is TRBV7-9 and J is TRBJ1-1; 8 bases align to TRBD1. V shed 4 bases, J shed 1 base, and the junction held 2 bases outside the gene matches. This CDR3 has 14 amino acids. Germline V gene sequence: CDR1 SEHNR, CDR2 FQNEAQ (reference sequence). CDR3 sequence (DNA): TGTGCCAGCAGCTACGACAGGGGGAACACTGAAGCTTTCTTT. This codes for CASSYDRGNTEAFF.

The chain carries TRBV11-2 and TRBJ2-1, with D uncertain. The V gene's germline CDR1 is SGHAT and CDR2 FQNNGV. The CDR3 loop spans 13 amino acids. Trimming removed 5 bases at V and 5 bases at J, with 10 bases between. The CDR3 loop is CASSHTANNEQFF. The CDR3 nucleotides are TGTGCCAGCAGCCACACCGCAAACAATGAGCAGTTCTTC.

The V gene is TRBV27, the J gene TRBJ2-1, with TRBD2 matching over 7 bases. This CDR3 has 16 residues. CDR1 MNHEY and CDR2 SMNVEV come from the germline V gene (reference sequence). V lost 8 bases to trimming and J lost 8 bases; unmatched junction nucleotides: 18. The CDR3 here is CASSLVRGRAFYEQFF. CDR3 coding DNA: TGTGCCAGCTCCCTAGTTCGGGGGAGGGCCTTTTATGAGCAGTTCTTC.